This T cell receptor beta chain was sequenced for a study of T-cell memory formation after mild COVID-19. Turning to the study itself: TCR clusters were largely donor specific.

In its sample, this clonotype was seen a few times. Antigen: not known. Study-wide findings and caveats: Memory sampled before infection contained some responding clones, suggesting cross-reactive memory joined. Clones shrinking between day 15 and 85 showed a balanced CD4/CD8 split, and those that grew later tilted toward CD4+.

The CDR3 sequence is 16 residues long. With V trimmed by 4 bases and J by 3 bases, 6 bases remained unmatched. Germline V gene lookup returns CDR1 SEHNR and CDR2 FQNEAQ (reference sequence). Constant-segment primers served in 5'RACE that generated TCR alpha and TCR beta cDNA libraries bearing sample barcodes and UMIs. MiXCR, run by TCRdb on the 5' RACE reads, gives a single entry per CDR3 protein. The sample shows hundreds of thousands of distinct CDR3 sequences, roughly 20% of them seen only once. V usage is TRBV7-9 and J usage is TRBJ2-4; 10 nucleotides agree with TRBD1. The sequencing input was PBMCs or a T cell subset sorted from them (not recorded which). The receptor's source is an adult woman who had mild COVID-19 (a few samples of this study predate the infection). Cell type and time point are not known. Written as DNA, the CDR3 is TGTGCCAGCAGCTCCCGGGACAGGGGTGTCAAAAACATTCAGTACTTC. It codes for CASSSRDRGVKNIQYF.